In its sample, the clone carrying this T cell receptor beta chain was seen once. The antigen remains undetermined. The sample originates from a study of OX40 agonist ivuxolimab in advanced cancers. The wider study: Partial responses were observed in three patients, of whom one had hepatocellular carcinoma and two had cutaneous melanoma.

Measured with immunoSEQ multiplex PCR; TCRdb has only the in-frame clones, and not every one. The table includes roughly 92,000 clones, approximately 90% detected once. CDR1 SNHLY and CDR2 FYNNEI come from the germline V gene. The CDR3 length is 12 residues. Deletions cut 6 bases from V and 4 bases from J, with 10 bases between. Study-wide findings and caveats: At 0.1 to 3.0 mg/kg, clonal expansion of CD4+ and CD8+ blood T cells had occurred by week 6.

The chain employs TRBV2 and TRBJ2-7; unclear D gene. Sequencing was performed on CD4+ or CD8+ T cells sorted from blood, taken in a trial of the OX40 agonist ivuxolimab. This TCR was sampled from an adult with an advanced solid tumor such as melanoma, head and neck, liver or kidney cancer. CDR3 DNA: TGTGCCAGCAGGCCAGTCGGATACGAGCAGTACTTC. The encoded protein is CASRPVGYEQYF. The full variable domain, its missing parts supplied by reference TRBV2 and TRBJ2-7, is EPEVTQTPSHQVTQMGQEVILRCVPISNHLYFYWYRQILGQKVEFLVSFYNNEISEKSEIFDDQFSVERPDGSNFTLKIRSTKLEDSAMYFCASRPVGYEQYFGPGTRLTVT.